The entry that follows covers one T cell receptor beta chain sequence. Seattle-derived patients entered the study during active infection and were followed longitudinally. Method: immunoSEQ multiplex PCR; TCRdb's copy keeps in-frame clones and lacks some. Among 200,000 to 300,000 clones, 91% were seen once, and the ten largest hold under 3%. This entry comes from a study of blood T cell repertoires in COVID-19. Overall study context: T cells, B-cell-depleted T cells, or PBMCs supplied cDNA or gDNA.

Trimming pared 2 bases from V and 0 bases from J, leaving 10 bases between. The germline V gene encodes CDR1 KGHSH and CDR2 LQKENI. The CDR3 extends over 15 amino acids. This chain uses TRBV18 with TRBJ1-1; possible D gene TRBD1, 5 bases. Sequencing input: peripheral blood. The receptor was derived from a person in their late teens or twenties with COVID-19, enrolled during active disease. CDR3 in DNA: TGTGCCAGCTCACCAGTCAAGGGGATGAACACTGAAGCTTTCTTT. Its protein product is CASSPVKGMNTEAFF.